A single sample gave rise to the 9 T cell receptor beta chains below, sequenced in a study of shared clonotypes between healthy human individuals. Generated by immunoSEQ multiplex PCR, the TCRdb table keeps only in-frame clones and is missing some. The sample consists of millions of clones, roughly 95% of them appearing once. Terminally differentiated effector memory CD45RA+ cells were left out of the naive CD8 fraction, which was CD45RO-negative and positively selected for CCR7. What was sequenced was naive CD8+ T cells sorted from blood. The receptors come from a young man in good health.

The V gene is TRBV6-4, the J gene TRBJ1-1; perhaps TRBD1 as D (5 bases). Trimming cost V 8 bases and J 1 base, with 8 bases left between them. The CDR3 loop spans 12 amino acids. CDR1 and CDR2 from the germline V gene are MRHNA and SNTAGT. The chain's CDR3 is CASPGGNTEAFF. The CDR3 region has the DNA TGTGCCAGCCCGGGGGGGAACACTGAAGCTTTCTTT.

The chain has TRBV5-6 and TRBJ1-5; D is uncertain. V was pared by 6 bases and J by 7 bases, with 5 bases between. CDR3 length: 10 amino acids. The germline V gene encodes CDR1 SGHDT and CDR2 YYEEEE. Written as DNA, the CDR3 is TGTGCCAGCAAGAACCAGCCCCAGCATTTT. Its translation is CASKNQPQHF.

The genes are TRBV2 and TRBJ1-1, with no clear D. V was pared by 2 bases and J by 4 bases, with 11 bases between. From germline, CDR1 is SNHLY and CDR2 FYNNEI. This CDR3 has 14 amino acids. Written as DNA, the CDR3 is TGTGCCAGCAGTGAACGGATAGCGAGCACTGAAGCTTTCTTT. It yields the protein CASSERIASTEAFF.

Notes on this clone: This may be a read error, as it is one base from a much larger clone. Within the sample, other DNA sequences also encode this same CDR3. The gene calls are TRBV5-6 and TRBJ2-7; D remains ambiguous. The germline gives CDR1 SGHDT, CDR2 YYEEEE. The CDR3 runs 11 residues. Trimming cost V 0 bases and J 4 bases, with 2 bases left between them. The CDR3 is CASSLGYEQYF. The CDR3 DNA sequence: TGTGCCAGCAGCTTGGGTTACGAGCAGTACTTC.

The chain couples TRBV27 to TRBJ1-2; 8 bases are shared with TRBD1. This CDR3 has 15 residues. Per germline, CDR1 MNHEY and CDR2 SMNVEV (reference sequence). The trim removed 6 bases at V and 8 bases at J, leaving 14 bases unmatched. CDR3 protein: CASSQTPTGVDGYTF. In nucleotides, the CDR3 is TGTGCCAGCAGCCAAACTCCGACAGGGGTAGACGGCTACACCTTC.

This sequence joins TRBV7-8 and TRBJ2-3, with 10 bases lining up with TRBD2. V was clipped by 1 base and J by 4 bases; unmatched bases: 11. This CDR3 region has 18 residues. The germline V gene has CDR1 SGHVS and CDR2 FQNEAQ. CDR3 sequence reads: CASSLGPAGGPSADTQYF. DNA for the CDR3: TGTGCCAGCAGCTTAGGGCCAGCGGGGGGGCCTTCGGCAGATACGCAGTATTTT.

This clone was seen once. The chain uses TRBV27 and TRBJ1-1; D not resolved. The germline V and J ends were trimmed by 5 bases and 3 bases, with 10 bases remaining between them. The germline V gene encodes CDR1 MNHEY and CDR2 SMNVEV (reference sequence). The CDR3 consists of 13 residues. The CDR3 DNA is TGTGCCAGCAGTGCGGGTGCGTACACTGAAGCTTTCTTT. It translates to CASSAGAYTEAFF.

The chain links TRBV27 to TRBJ2-1, with D possibly matching TRBD2 (5 bases). The CDR3 covers 17 residues. The V gene lost 5 bases and the J gene lost 0 bases, with 17 bases spanning the gap. Germline V gene lookup returns CDR1 MNHEY and CDR2 SMNVEV (reference sequence). CDR3 DNA: TGTGCCAGCAGTAAATTCCAAGCGGAAAGCTCCTACAATGAGCAGTTCTTC. It specifies CASSKFQAESSYNEQFF.

The chain joins TRBV6-6 to TRBJ2-1; D unresolved. Trimming pared 4 bases from V and 3 bases from J, leaving 7 bases between. CDR1 and CDR2 (germline): MNHNY, SVGAGI (reference sequence). The CDR3 sequence is 13 residues long. CDR3 bases: TGTGCCAGCAGTTCGAACAGCTACAATGAGCAGTTCTTC. It specifies CASSSNSYNEQFF.